The clone carrying this T cell receptor (beta chain) was seen a handful of times. Its target is unknown. This entry belongs to a study of T cells after yellow fever vaccination. Study information: Libraries from low-cell-number fractions were prepared with the SMART-Seq v4 Ultra Low Input RNA kit. Study conclusions and caveats: The secondary T-cell response peaked on day 5, not day 15, but was weaker.

Germline CDR1 KGHDR, CDR2 SFDVKD. The CDR3 consists of 16 residues. The junction had 5 bases not matched to a gene; V was cut back by 4 bases and J by 5 bases. Via MiXCR, TCRdb re-called the 5' RACE reads, giving one row per CDR3 protein. This sample has 450,000 to 550,000 distinct CDR3 sequences; roughly a fifth occur once, and the top ten carry roughly 16%. V usage is TRBV24-1 and J usage is TRBJ2-1, with 12 nucleotides matching TRBD2. The sequence was collected from a man between 18 and 35 years old who received the YFV17D yellow fever vaccine. Specimen: PBMCs, collected about 21 days after the first yellow fever vaccination. CDR3 DNA sequence: TGTGCCACCAGTGACCCTAGCGGGGGGGCCCACAATGAGCAGTTCTTC. It translates to CATSDPSGGAHNEQFF.